The 16 T cell receptor beta chains in this list originate from one sample, sequenced in a study of T and B cells in COVID-19 patients. TRB rearrangements were amplified by multiplex PCR with BIOMED2 TRB-A/B primers. TCRdb passed the multiplex PCR reads through MiXCR, listing each CDR3 protein once. The sample lists thousands of distinct CDR3 sequences, 27% occurring once. From blood, about 240-550 ng of genomic DNA served as TRB template. Sequencing used blood. These TCRs come from a human donor with active COVID-19.

This clonotype is labeled medium-sized. This sequence joins TRBV6-5 and TRBJ1-3; 11 bases map to TRBD1. This CDR3 has 15 amino acids. Germline loops: CDR1 MNHEY, CDR2 SVGAGI. V was clipped by 5 bases and J by 2 bases; unmatched bases: 2. CDR3 coding DNA: TGTGCCAGCAGTCGGGACAGGGGGACTGGAAACACCATATATTTT. Residues: CASSRDRGTGNTIYF.

This clonotype is medium-sized within its sample. The V gene is TRBV6-1, the J gene TRBJ1-2; D gene uncertain. Germline CDR1 is MNHNS and CDR2 is SASEGT. With 4 bases removed from V and 5 bases from J, the gap between germline ends came to 14 bases. The CDR3 contains 14 residues. This CDR3 reads CASSAGPGPYGYTF. For the CDR3, the DNA is TGTGCCAGCAGTGCGGGCCCGGGCCCATATGGCTACACCTTC.

The chain is built from TRBV20-1 and TRBJ1-5; 8 positions match TRBD1. V lost 2 bases, J lost 6 bases, and 6 bases stayed unmatched. Germline V CDR1 and CDR2: DFQATT, SNEGSKA (reference sequence). The CDR3 loop spans 14 amino acids. Here the CDR3 DNA reads TGCAGTGCTAGATCTCGGACAGGGTTTCAGCCCCAGCATTTT. Protein product: CSARSRTGFQPQHF.

Sample share makes this clonotype medium-sized. The gene calls are TRBV10-3 and TRBJ2-3; D not resolved. The V gene lost 4 bases and the J gene lost 5 bases, with 4 bases spanning the gap. Germline V CDR1 and CDR2: ENHRY, SYGVKD. The CDR3 is 11 residues long. CDR3: CAISVRDTQYF. Here the CDR3 DNA reads TGTGCCATCAGTGTTCGAGATACGCAGTATTTT.

This clonotype rates as medium-sized. The J gene is TRBJ2-5, the V gene TRBV6-6; TRBD1 or TRBD2 may be the D gene (5 bases each). Germline CDR1 reads MNHNY; CDR2 reads SVGAGI (reference sequence). The CDR3 has 14 amino acids. Trimming shortened V by 8 bases and J by 5 bases, and 18 bases separated the two germline ends. The CDR3 nucleotides are TGTGCCAGCGCATTTACTGGGGGATCCGAGACCCAGTACTTC. Its translation: CASAFTGGSETQYF.

By sample share, this clonotype is medium-sized. This chain uses TRBV6-5 with TRBJ1-1; D unclear. The CDR3 has 15 residues. CDR1 and CDR2 from the germline V gene are MNHEY and SVGAGI. V was cut by 0 bases and J by 1 base, with 9 bases left in between. The chain's CDR3 is CASSYSFVTNTEAFF. The CDR3 coding sequence is TGTGCCAGCAGTTACTCGTTTGTAACGAACACTGAAGCTTTCTTT.

This clonotype has a handful of counts. This chain connects TRBV5-1 to TRBJ2-5; D gene ambiguous. The CDR3 contains 12 residues. Trimming removed 1 base from V and 0 bases from J, with 1 base in between. Germline CDR1 SGHRS, CDR2 YFSETQ. The DNA for the CDR3 is TGCGCCAGCAGCTTGCACCAAGAGACCCAGTACTTC. Translation gives CASSLHQETQYF.

The gene calls are TRBV10-1 and TRBJ2-7, with 9 bases matching TRBD2. V was clipped by 10 bases and J by 2 bases; unmatched bases: 6. Germline V gene data show CDR1 as WNHNN and CDR2 as SYGVQD (reference sequence). The CDR3 covers 13 residues. CDR3 protein: CAKLPSGAYEQYF. The CDR3 DNA is TGCGCCAAATTGCCTAGCGGGGCCTACGAGCAGTACTTC.

Notes on this clonotype: It may be a read error: a sequence one base away is much more abundant. In DNA, the CDR3 is TGTGCCAGCAGTGGGCGACAGCCCCAAGAGACCGAGTACTTC. This gives the protein CASSGRQPQETEYF. The chain joins TRBV12-3 or TRBV12-4 to TRBJ2-5, with D possibly TRBD1 on 5 matching bases. The CDR3 totals 14 residues.

About this clonotype: At one boundary the junction diverges from the germline segment, which might be a read error. V usage is TRBV5-1 and J usage is TRBJ2-7; no reliable D call. The CDR3 is 12 residues long. Germline CDR1 and CDR2: SGHRS and YFSETQ. CDR3 sequence reads: CASSLAGAGSVF. The CDR3 DNA follows: TGCGCCAGCAGCTTGGCCGGAGCAGGATCGGTGTTC.

This clonotype qualifies as medium-sized. The chain joins TRBV19 to TRBJ2-7, with TRBD1 identical over 8 bases. This CDR3 comprises 15 residues. The V and J ends lost 6 bases and 6 bases, in that order; junction bases with no gene match: 13. Germline V CDR1 and CDR2: LNHDA, SQIVND (reference sequence). The CDR3 is CASSPGGGQGLEQYF. The CDR3 DNA sequence: TGTGCCAGTAGCCCCGGGGGAGGACAGGGTCTCGAGCAGTACTTC.

Judged by abundance, this clonotype is medium-sized. V usage is TRBV18 and J usage is TRBJ2-1, with a weak D call TRBD2 (7 bases). The CDR3 contains 16 residues. V lost 2 bases, J lost 0 bases, and 11 bases lay in between. CDR1 KGHSH and CDR2 LQKENI come from the germline V gene. The CDR3 reads CASSPDAGASYNEQFF. CDR3 nucleotides: TGTGCCAGCTCACCAGATGCGGGGGCCTCCTACAATGAGCAGTTCTTC. Drawing the rest from reference TRBV18 and TRBJ2-1, the complete variable domain is NAGVMQNPRHLVRRRGQEARLRCSPMKGHSHVYWYRQLPEEGLKFMVYLQKENIIDESGMPKERFSAEFPKEGPSILRIQQVVRGDSAAYFCASSPDAGASYNEQFFGPGTRLTVL.

This clonotype counts as medium-sized. The V call is TRBV18, the J call TRBJ2-3; D may be TRBD2 (6 bases). CDR1 and CDR2 (germline): KGHSH, LQKENI. The CDR3 length is 15 residues. The V gene lost 6 bases and the J gene lost 2 bases, with 15 bases spanning the gap. CDR3 loop: CASSLTGLNTDTQYF. The CDR3 DNA reads TGTGCCAGCTCGCTAACGGGACTCAACACAGATACGCAGTATTTT.

This clonotype is labeled medium-sized (0.01 to 0.1%). The chain uses TRBV19 and TRBJ2-5, with 12 bases lining up with TRBD2. This CDR3 contains 17 residues. Germline CDR1 and CDR2: LNHDA and SQIVND (reference sequence). V lost 4 bases to trimming and J lost 0 bases; unmatched junction nucleotides: 6. The CDR3 is CASSTRTSGENQETQYF. The CDR3 region has the DNA TGTGCCAGTAGTACCCGGACTAGCGGGGAAAACCAAGAGACCCAGTACTTC.

This rearrangement joins TRBV30 to TRBJ2-1; TRBD1 aligns across 11 bases. Per germline, CDR1 GTSNPN and CDR2 SVGIG (reference sequence). Trimming at V came to 5 bases and at J to 7 bases, leaving 4 bases not matched to a gene. The length of the CDR3 is 13 residues. CDR3 coding DNA: TGTGCCTGGGGACAGGGGGCTGATAATGAGCAGTTCTTC. Its translation is CAWGQGADNEQFF.

The genes are TRBV4-3 and TRBJ2-3; 8 nucleotides align to TRBD1. Losses at the gene ends were 2 bases for V and 4 bases for J; bases not matched to a gene: 5. Germline CDR1 reads LGHNA; CDR2 reads YSLEER. This CDR3 contains 15 residues. The CDR3 here is CASSQRQGRADTQYF. Here the CDR3 DNA reads TGCGCCAGCAGCCAAAGACAGGGGCGGGCAGATACGCAGTATTTT.